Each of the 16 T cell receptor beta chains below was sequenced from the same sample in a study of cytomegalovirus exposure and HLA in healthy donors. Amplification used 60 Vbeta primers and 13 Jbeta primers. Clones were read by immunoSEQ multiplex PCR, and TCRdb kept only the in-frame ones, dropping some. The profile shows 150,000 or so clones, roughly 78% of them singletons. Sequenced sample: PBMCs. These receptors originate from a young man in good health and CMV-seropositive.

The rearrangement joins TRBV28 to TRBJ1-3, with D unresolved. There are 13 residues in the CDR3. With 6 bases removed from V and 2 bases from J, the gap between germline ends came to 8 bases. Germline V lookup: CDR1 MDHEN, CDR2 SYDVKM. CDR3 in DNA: TGTGCCAGCAGCACCAGGCCTGGAAACACCATATATTTT. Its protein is CASSTRPGNTIYF. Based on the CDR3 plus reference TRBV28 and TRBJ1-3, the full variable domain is DVKVTQSSRYLVKRTGEKVFLECVQDMDHENMFWYRQDPGLGLRLIYFSYDVKMKEKGDIPEGYSVSREKKERFSLILESASTNQTSMYLCASSTRPGNTIYFGEGSWLTVV.

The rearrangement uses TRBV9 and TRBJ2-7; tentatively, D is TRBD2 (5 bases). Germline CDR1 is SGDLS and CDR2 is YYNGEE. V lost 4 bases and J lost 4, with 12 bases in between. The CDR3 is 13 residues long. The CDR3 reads CASSPRTSYEQYF. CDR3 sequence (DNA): TGTGCCAGCAGCCCCCGGACTTCTTACGAGCAGTACTTC.

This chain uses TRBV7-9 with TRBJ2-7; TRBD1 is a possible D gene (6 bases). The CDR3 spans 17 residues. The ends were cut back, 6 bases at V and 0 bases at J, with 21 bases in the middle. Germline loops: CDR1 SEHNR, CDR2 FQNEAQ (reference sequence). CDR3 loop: CASSFTPGTGSSYEQYF. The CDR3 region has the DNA TGTGCCAGCAGTTTTACCCCCGGAACAGGGAGCTCCTACGAGCAGTACTTC.

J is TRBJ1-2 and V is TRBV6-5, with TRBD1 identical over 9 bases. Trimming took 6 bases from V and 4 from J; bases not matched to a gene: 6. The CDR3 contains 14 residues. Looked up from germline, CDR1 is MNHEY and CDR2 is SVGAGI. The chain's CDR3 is CASSQQGAGYGYTF. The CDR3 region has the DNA TGTGCCAGCAGCCAACAGGGGGCCGGCTATGGCTACACCTTC.

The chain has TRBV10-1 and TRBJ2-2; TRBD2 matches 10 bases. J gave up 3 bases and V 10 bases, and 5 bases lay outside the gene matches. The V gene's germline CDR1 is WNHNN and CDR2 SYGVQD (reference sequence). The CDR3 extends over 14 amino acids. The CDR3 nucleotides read TGCGCCACCGGGACTAGCGAACACACCGGGGAGCTGTTTTTT. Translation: CATGTSEHTGELFF.

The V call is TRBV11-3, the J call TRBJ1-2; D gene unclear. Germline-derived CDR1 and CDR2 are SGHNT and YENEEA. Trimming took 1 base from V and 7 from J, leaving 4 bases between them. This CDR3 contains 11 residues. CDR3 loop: CASSLVGGYTF. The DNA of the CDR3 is TGTGCCAGCAGCTTAGTCGGTGGCTACACCTTC.

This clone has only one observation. This CDR3 reads CASSLLTRPEGEQYF. The DNA for the CDR3 is TGTGCCAGCAGCCTTCTGACACGTCCGGAAGGCGAGCAGTACTTC. This sequence joins TRBV14 and TRBJ2-7; D ambiguous. The CDR3 length is 15 residues. Trimming left V 4 bases short and J 6 bases short, with 19 bases between. From germline, CDR1 is SGHDN and CDR2 FVKESK.

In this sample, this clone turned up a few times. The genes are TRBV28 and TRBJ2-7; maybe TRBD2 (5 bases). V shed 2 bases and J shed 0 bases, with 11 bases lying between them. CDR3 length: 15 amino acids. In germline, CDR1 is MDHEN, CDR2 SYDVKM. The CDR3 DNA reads TGTGCCAGCAGTTTAGAGGGCGGCCGCTCCTACGAGCAGTACTTC. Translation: CASSLEGGRSYEQYF.

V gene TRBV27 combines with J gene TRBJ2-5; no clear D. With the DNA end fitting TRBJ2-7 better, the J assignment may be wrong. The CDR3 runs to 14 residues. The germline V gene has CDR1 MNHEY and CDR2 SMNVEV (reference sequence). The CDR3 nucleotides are TGTGCCAGCAAGTTTGGAGAGGTGATGAACGAGCAGTACTTC. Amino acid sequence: CASKFGEVMNEQYF.

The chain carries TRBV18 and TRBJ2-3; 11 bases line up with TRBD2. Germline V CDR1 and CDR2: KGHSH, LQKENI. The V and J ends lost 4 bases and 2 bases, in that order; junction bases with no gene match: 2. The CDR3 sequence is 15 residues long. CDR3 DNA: TGTGCCAGCTCACTAGCGGGAGGGCCCACAGATACGCAGTATTTT. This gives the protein CASSLAGGPTDTQYF.

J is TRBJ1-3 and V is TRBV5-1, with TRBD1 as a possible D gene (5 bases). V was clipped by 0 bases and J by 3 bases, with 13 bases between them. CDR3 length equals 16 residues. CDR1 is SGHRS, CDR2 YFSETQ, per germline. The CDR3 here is CASSLDQGSGGNTIYF. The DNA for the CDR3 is TGCGCCAGCAGCTTGGATCAGGGCTCGGGTGGAAACACCATATATTTT.

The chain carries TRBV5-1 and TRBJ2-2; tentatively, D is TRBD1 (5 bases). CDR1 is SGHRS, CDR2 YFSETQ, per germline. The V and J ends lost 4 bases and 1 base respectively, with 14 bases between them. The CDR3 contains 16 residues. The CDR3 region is CASSPLGQGNTGELFF. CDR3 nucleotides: TGCGCCAGCAGCCCCCTTGGTCAGGGGAACACCGGGGAGCTGTTTTTT.

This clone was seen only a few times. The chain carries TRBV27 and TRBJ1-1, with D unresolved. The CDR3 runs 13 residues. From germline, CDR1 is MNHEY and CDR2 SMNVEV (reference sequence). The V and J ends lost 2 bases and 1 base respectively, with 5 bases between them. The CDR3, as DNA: TGTGCCAGCAGTTTACACAGGAACACTGAAGCTTTCTTT. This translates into CASSLHRNTEAFF.

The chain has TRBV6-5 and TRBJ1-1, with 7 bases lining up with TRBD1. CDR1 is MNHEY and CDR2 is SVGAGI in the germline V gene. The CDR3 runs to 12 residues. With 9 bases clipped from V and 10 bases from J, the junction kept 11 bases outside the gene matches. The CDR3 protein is CASLGGGVGAFF. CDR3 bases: TGTGCCAGTCTAGGAGGGGGCGTCGGAGCTTTCTTT.

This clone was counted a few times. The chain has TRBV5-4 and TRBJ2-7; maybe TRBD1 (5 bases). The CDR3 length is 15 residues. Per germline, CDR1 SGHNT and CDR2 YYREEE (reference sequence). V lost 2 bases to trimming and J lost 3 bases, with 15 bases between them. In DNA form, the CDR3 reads TGTGCCAGCAGCTTAATCCGTCAAGGGGACTACGAGCAGTACTTC. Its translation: CASSLIRQGDYEQYF.

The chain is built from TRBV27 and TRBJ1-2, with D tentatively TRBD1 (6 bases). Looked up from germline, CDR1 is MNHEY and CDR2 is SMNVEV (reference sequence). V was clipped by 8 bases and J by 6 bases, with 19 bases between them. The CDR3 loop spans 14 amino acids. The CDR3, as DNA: TGTGCCAGCGGATCTGGATCGGGGGGCAATGGCTACACCTTC. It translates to CASGSGSGGNGYTF.